This T cell receptor (beta chain) was retrieved from a study of blood T cell repertoires in COVID-19. Across the whole study: PBMCs, B-cell-depleted T cells, or T cells were the source of the cDNA or gDNA that made up the material.

In the authors' workflow: Reference gene primer amplification yielded estimated nucleated cell counts. TCRdb's table, derived via immunoSEQ multiplex PCR, lists solely in-frame clones and lacks some. Clone size and the V and J calls come from that table; the DNA yielded D and trimming. The sample shows about 120,000 clones, 82% of them seen only once. The CDR3 sequence is 16 residues long. Germline V gene lookup returns CDR1 MNHEY and CDR2 SVGEGT. V gave up 0 bases and J gave up 5 bases, with 16 bases separating them. The receptor's source is a human donor in a cohort sampled during active COVID-19. This sequence joins TRBV6-2 or TRBV6-3 and TRBJ2-5; D may be TRBD1 (5 bases). The sequenced sample was peripheral blood. Here the CDR3 reads CASSYSPARVGETQYF. CDR3 nucleotides: TGTGCCAGCAGTTACTCTCCGGCCAGGGTGGGGGAGACCCAGTACTTC.